Below, 25 T cell receptor beta chains from the same sample are listed, as sequenced in a study of long-term antiretroviral therapy in people with HIV. Sequencing used immunoSEQ v3.0 at survey level. Some clones are missing from TCRdb's copy, which holds only in-frame ones; the method was immunoSEQ multiplex PCR. This repertoire shows roughly 28,000 clones, about 93% found once; its top ten account for 10%. The specimen was unsorted PBMCs, collected 6.2 years after starting antiretroviral therapy. These receptors all come from a man aged 35 to 55 with HIV.

CDR3 residues: CSVEFGNRDSAFF. In DNA, the CDR3 is TGCAGCGTTGAGTTTGGAAACAGGGATAGCGCTTTCTTT. V usage is TRBV29-1 and J usage is TRBJ1-1, with a tentative D call TRBD1 (6 bases). The CDR3 contains 13 residues. The V gene's germline CDR1 is SQVTM and CDR2 ANQGSEA. With 3 bases removed from V and 11 bases from J, the gap between germline ends came to 19 bases.

The chain carries TRBV11-2 and TRBJ1-5; D gene unclear. V was clipped by 7 bases and J by 0 bases, with 10 bases between them. CDR1 is SGHAT and CDR2 is FQNNGV in the germline V gene. The CDR3 contains 14 residues. CDR3 sequence reads: CASNERHSNQPQHF. CDR3 DNA sequence: TGTGCCAGCAACGAACGTCATAGCAATCAGCCCCAGCATTTT.

This clone showed up just a few times. The same CDR3 also results from other DNA sequences found in this sample. The chain employs TRBV9 and TRBJ1-2; 8 positions match TRBD1. The CDR3 contains 15 residues. Trimming removed 3 bases from V and 0 bases from J; junction bases left unmatched: 4. Germline V gene lookup returns CDR1 SGDLS and CDR2 YYNGEE. In DNA, the CDR3 is TGTGCCAGCAGCGGCGACAGGGGCCCTAACTATGGCTACACCTTC. Protein product: CASSGDRGPNYGYTF.

The rearrangement joins TRBV7-2 to TRBJ2-7; the match to TRBD2 covers 8 bases. Germline V gene data show CDR1 as SGHTA and CDR2 as FQGNSA. V lost 3 bases and J lost 3; bases outside the gene matches: 7. This CDR3 region has 15 residues. The chain's CDR3 is CASSFSGRGVYEQYF. The DNA for the CDR3 is TGTGCCAGCAGCTTTAGTGGGCGGGGGGTCTACGAGCAGTACTTC.

V gene TRBV28 combines with J gene TRBJ1-2; D perhaps matches TRBD1 (6 bases). The length of the CDR3 is 14 residues. Per germline, CDR1 MDHEN and CDR2 SYDVKM. V dropped 4 bases and J dropped 1 base, with 10 bases sitting between them. CDR3 nucleotides: TGTGCCAGCAGTTCTGGACAGCTTAACTATGGCTACACCTTC. Translating gives CASSSGQLNYGYTF.

The rearrangement links TRBV6-5 to TRBJ2-7; 9 nucleotides line up with TRBD1. CDR1 and CDR2 (germline): MNHEY, SVGAGI. After removal of 4 bases from V and 3 bases from J, the junction contained 4 bases not matched to a gene. The CDR3 sequence is 14 residues long. The CDR3 DNA reads TGTGCCAGCAGTTCACGGGACAGGGACTACGAGCAGTACTTC. Its protein is CASSSRDRDYEQYF.

The chain links TRBV11-3 to TRBJ2-7; a possible D gene is TRBD2 (6 bases). The CDR3 spans 15 residues. The V end lost 5 bases, the J end lost 5 bases, and 19 bases lay between the germline ends. CDR1 SGHNT and CDR2 YENEEA come from the germline V gene. The CDR3 loop reads CASSQFDGGSNEQYF. The CDR3 DNA follows: TGTGCCAGCAGCCAATTCGACGGGGGATCGAACGAGCAGTACTTC.

The rearrangement uses TRBV5-5 and TRBJ2-7; D might be TRBD1 (6 bases). The CDR3 spans 12 residues. Germline V gene data show CDR1 as SGHKS and CDR2 as YYEKEE (reference sequence). V was shortened by 4 bases and J by 5 bases, with 10 bases between the two germline ends. The CDR3 region is CASSTGNNEQYF. The CDR3 coding sequence is TGTGCCAGCAGCACAGGGAACAACGAGCAGTACTTC.

Only one count was recorded for this clone. The CDR3 DNA sequence: TGTGCCAGCAGCGTAGCACCAGATAGCAATCAGCCCCAGCATTTT. It translates to CASSVAPDSNQPQHF. This chain links TRBV9 with TRBJ1-5; no definite D call. The CDR3 length is 15 residues. V was pared by 0 bases and J by 0 bases, with 7 bases between. Germline V lookup: CDR1 SGDLS, CDR2 YYNGEE.

The chain couples TRBV7-3 to TRBJ2-7, with D possibly matching TRBD2 (6 bases). The V gene lost 6 bases and the J gene lost 5 bases, with 14 bases spanning the gap. The germline V gene has CDR1 SGHTA and CDR2 FQGTGA. This CDR3 contains 13 residues. CDR3 DNA: TGTGCCAGCAGGCCGGCGGGAACTAACGAGCAGTACTTC. Translating gives CASRPAGTNEQYF. The full variable domain, with the rest looked up from reference TRBV7-3 and TRBJ2-7, is GAGVSQTPSNKVTEKGKYVELRCDPISGHTALYWYRQSLGQGPEFLIYFQGTGAADDSGLPNDRFFAVRPEGSVSTLKIQRTERGDSAVYLCASRPAGTNEQYFGPGTRLTVT.

The rearrangement uses TRBV11-1 and TRBJ1-1; D call uncertain. V gave up 4 bases and J gave up 6 bases, with 12 bases separating them. This CDR3 region has 13 residues. Germline V gene sequence: CDR1 SGHAT, CDR2 FQDESV (reference sequence). For the CDR3, the DNA is TGTGCCAGCAGCTCCTTTGGCAGCGCTGAAGCTTTCTTT. Its translation is CASSSFGSAEAFF. Full variable domain (outside the CDR3, taken from reference TRBV11-1 and TRBJ1-1): EAEVAQSPRYKITEKSQAVAFWCDPISGHATLYWYRQILGQGPELLVQFQDESVVDDSQLPKDRFSAERLKGVDSTLKIQPAELGDSAMYLCASSSFGSAEAFFGQGTRLTVV.

The J gene is TRBJ1-1, the V gene TRBV5-1; possible D gene TRBD1, 5 bases. Germline V gene data show CDR1 as SGHRS and CDR2 as YFSETQ. This CDR3 comprises 14 residues. Trimming left V 2 bases short and J 1 base short, with 9 bases between. The CDR3 spells CASSFGHQNTEAFF. CDR3 nucleotides: TGCGCCAGCAGCTTTGGACACCAGAACACTGAAGCTTTCTTT.

In regard to this clone: In the same sample, other DNA sequences code for this CDR3. This chain joins TRBV18 and TRBJ1-1; weak D call: TRBD1 (5 bases). CDR1 KGHSH and CDR2 LQKENI come from the germline V gene. The CDR3 contains 14 residues. Trimming shortened V by 3 bases and J by 0 bases, and 8 bases separated the two germline ends. Written as DNA, the CDR3 is TGTGCCAGCTCACCTCAGGGATTGAACACTGAAGCTTTCTTT. Encoded protein: CASSPQGLNTEAFF.

V and J are TRBV5-4 and TRBJ2-2, with D unresolved. The V end lost 0 bases, the J end lost 5 bases, and 11 bases lay between the germline ends. Germline V gene data show CDR1 as SGHNT and CDR2 as YYREEE (reference sequence). This CDR3 has 15 amino acids. DNA of the CDR3: TGTGCCAGCAGCTTGGCCGAAGTGGGAACCGGGGAGCTGTTTTTT. This translates into CASSLAEVGTGELFF.

The J gene is TRBJ1-2, the V gene TRBV10-3; 10 bases agree with TRBD1. The junction had 10 bases not matched to a gene; V was cut back by 3 bases and J by 6 bases. Germline values: CDR1 ENHRY, CDR2 SYGVKD. CDR3 length equals 16 residues. CDR3 sequence: CAISDQGLGTGDGYTF. DNA of the CDR3: TGTGCCATCAGTGATCAGGGTTTGGGGACAGGGGATGGCTACACCTTC.

This chain uses TRBV4-3 with TRBJ2-1; D gene unclear. Germline V gene lookup returns CDR1 LGHNA and CDR2 YSLEER. The CDR3 totals 16 residues. Trimming took 0 bases from V and 5 from J, leaving 14 bases between them. Here the CDR3 DNA reads TGCGCCAGCAGCCAAGATCATAGCAACGGGCACAATGAGCAGTTCTTC. Translation gives CASSQDHSNGHNEQFF.

This chain links TRBV11-3 with TRBJ2-7, with TRBD2 as a possible D gene (5 bases). The germline V and J ends were trimmed by 6 bases and 3 bases, with 9 bases remaining between them. Germline CDR1 reads SGHNT; CDR2 reads YENEEA. The CDR3 runs 12 residues. CDR3 DNA sequence: TGTGCCAGCAGTAATGAGGGCTACGAGCAGTACTTC. Its protein product is CASSNEGYEQYF.

V and J are TRBV19 and TRBJ2-3; TRBD2 matches 14 bases. V shed 0 bases and J 1 base; nucleotides not matched to a gene: 3. The germline CDR1 and CDR2 sequences are LNHDA and SQIVND (reference sequence). This CDR3 spans 18 amino acids. The CDR3 reads CASSIDLGLAGGTDTQYF. CDR3 DNA sequence: TGTGCCAGTAGTATAGATCTGGGACTAGCGGGGGGCACAGATACGCAGTATTTT.

The rearrangement links TRBV6-5 to TRBJ1-1, with unresolved D. CDR1 and CDR2 from the germline V gene are MNHEY and SVGAGI. Trimming took off 5 bases at V and 1 base at J, with 11 bases between the two ends. CDR3 size: 14 residues. The CDR3 here is CASSQWTENTEAFF. CDR3 in DNA: TGTGCCAGCAGTCAGTGGACCGAGAACACTGAAGCTTTCTTT.

The rearrangement uses TRBV11-2 and TRBJ2-1; the match to TRBD1 covers 8 bases. This CDR3 is 15 amino acids long. With 10 bases clipped from V and 2 bases from J, the junction kept 10 bases outside the gene matches. Germline lookup yields CDR1 SGHAT and CDR2 FQNNGV. The CDR3 reads CATSSDRGPYNEQFF. In DNA, the CDR3 is TGTGCCACCTCGAGCGACAGGGGCCCCTACAATGAGCAGTTCTTC.

The table lists this clone with a few counts. This chain connects TRBV27 to TRBJ2-1, with 8 bases matching TRBD2. The trim removed 6 bases at V and 6 bases at J, leaving 10 bases unmatched. The CDR3 contains 15 residues. Germline CDR1 and CDR2: MNHEY and SMNVEV (reference sequence). As DNA, the CDR3 is TGTGCCAGCAGCCTATCCGGGGGGGTCGGCAATGAGCAGTTCTTC. The encoded protein is CASSLSGGVGNEQFF.

The rearrangement joins TRBV5-3 to TRBJ1-2, with D perhaps matching TRBD1 (5 bases). TRBV5-3 counts as an open reading frame of uncertain function. CDR3 length: 15 residues. Trimming left V 0 bases short and J 8 bases short, with 17 bases between. The CDR3 sequence: CARSLERSRAEGYTF. Here the CDR3 DNA reads TGTGCCAGAAGCTTGGAGAGGAGCAGGGCAGAAGGCTACACCTTC.

This chain connects TRBV7-9 to TRBJ2-6; TRBD2 matches at 7 bases. The CDR3 is 16 amino acids. Germline V gene data show CDR1 as SEHNR and CDR2 as FQNEAQ (reference sequence). V trimming: 1 base; J trimming: 5 bases; junction bases outside the gene matches: 5. The chain's CDR3 is CASSLGGSGWANVLTF. The CDR3 DNA reads as TGTGCCAGCAGCTTAGGCGGGAGTGGCTGGGCCAACGTCCTGACTTTC.

The rearrangement links TRBV13 to TRBJ1-6; D is perhaps TRBD1 (6 bases). The V end lost 5 bases, the J end lost 0 bases, and 11 bases lay between the germline ends. This CDR3 region has 16 residues. The germline V gene has CDR1 PRHDT and CDR2 FYEKMQ (reference sequence). In nucleotides, the CDR3 is TGTGCCAGCAGCACGGGACAAAGCTCCTATAATTCACCCCTCCACTTT. Amino acids: CASSTGQSSYNSPLHF.

The chain couples TRBV11-2 to TRBJ2-7; the D gene is possibly TRBD1 (7 bases). CDR1 SGHAT and CDR2 FQNNGV come from the germline V gene. The CDR3 has 13 amino acids. The germline V and J ends were trimmed by 10 bases and 4 bases, with 17 bases remaining between them. CDR3 amino acids: CATGTGAGYEQYF. The CDR3 region has the DNA TGTGCCACCGGAACAGGGGCGGGGTACGAGCAGTACTTC.